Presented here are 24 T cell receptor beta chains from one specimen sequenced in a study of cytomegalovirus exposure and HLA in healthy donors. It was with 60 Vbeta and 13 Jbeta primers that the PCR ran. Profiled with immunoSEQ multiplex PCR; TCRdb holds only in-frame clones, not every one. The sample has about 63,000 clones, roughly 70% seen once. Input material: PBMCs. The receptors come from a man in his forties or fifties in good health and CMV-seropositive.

CDR3 DNA: TGTGCCAGCAGTTACAGCGGGAATGAAAAACTGTTTTTT. Protein product: CASSYSGNEKLFF. The chain is built from TRBV6-7 and TRBJ1-4; unclear D gene. TRBV6-7 is an ORF; its function is uncertain. Trimming took off 2 bases at V and 5 bases at J, with 6 bases between the two ends. The CDR3 length is 13 residues.

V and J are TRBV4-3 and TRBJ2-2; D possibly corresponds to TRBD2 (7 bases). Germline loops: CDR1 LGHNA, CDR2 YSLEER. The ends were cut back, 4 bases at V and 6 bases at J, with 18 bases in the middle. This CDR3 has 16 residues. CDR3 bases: TGCGCCAGCAGCCCCCGAGGGGGGGGGCAGGCCGGGGAGCTGTTTTTT. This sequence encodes CASSPRGGGQAGELFF.

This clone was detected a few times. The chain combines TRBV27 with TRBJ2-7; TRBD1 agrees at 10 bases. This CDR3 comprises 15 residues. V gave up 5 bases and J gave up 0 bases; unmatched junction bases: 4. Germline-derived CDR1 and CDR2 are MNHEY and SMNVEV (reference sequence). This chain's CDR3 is CASSARDRGSYEQYF. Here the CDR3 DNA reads TGTGCCAGCAGTGCACGGGACAGGGGCTCCTACGAGCAGTACTTC.

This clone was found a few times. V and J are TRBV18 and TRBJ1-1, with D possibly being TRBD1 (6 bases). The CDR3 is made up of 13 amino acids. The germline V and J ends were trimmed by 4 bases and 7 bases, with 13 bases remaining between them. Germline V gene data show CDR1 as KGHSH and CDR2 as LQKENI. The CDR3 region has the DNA TGTGCCAGCTCACGGACGGGGGGCGGTGAAGCTTTCTTT. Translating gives CASSRTGGGEAFF. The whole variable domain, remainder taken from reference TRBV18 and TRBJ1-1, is NAGVMQNPRHLVRRRGQEARLRCSPMKGHSHVYWYRQLPEEGLKFMVYLQKENIIDESGMPKERFSAEFPKEGPSILRIQQVVRGDSAAYFCASSRTGGGEAFFGQGTRLTVV.

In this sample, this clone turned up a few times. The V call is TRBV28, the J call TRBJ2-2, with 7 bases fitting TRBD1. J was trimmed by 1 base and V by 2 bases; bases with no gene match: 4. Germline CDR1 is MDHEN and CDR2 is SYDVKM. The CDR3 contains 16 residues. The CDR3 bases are TGTGCCAGCAGTTTACCGGGACAGTTGAACACCGGGGAGCTGTTTTTT. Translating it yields CASSLPGQLNTGELFF.

The CDR3 reads CASSETRTGRFSPLHF. The DNA for the CDR3 is TGTGCCAGCAGTGAGACTCGGACAGGGAGGTTTTCACCCCTCCACTTT. J is TRBJ1-6 and V is TRBV6-4; 8 bases agree with TRBD1. This CDR3 is built from 16 residues. The junction had 10 bases not matched to a gene; V was cut back by 3 bases and J by 9 bases. CDR1 and CDR2 (germline): MRHNA, SNTAGT.

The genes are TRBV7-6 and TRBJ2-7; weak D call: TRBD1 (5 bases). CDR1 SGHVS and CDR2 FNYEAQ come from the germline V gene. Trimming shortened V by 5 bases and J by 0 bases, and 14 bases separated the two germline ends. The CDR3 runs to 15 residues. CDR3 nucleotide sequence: TGTGCCAGCAGCCAGTGGGGCGGCAGCTCCTACGAGCAGTACTTC. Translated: CASSQWGGSSYEQYF. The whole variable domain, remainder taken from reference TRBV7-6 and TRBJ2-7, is GAGVSQSPRYKVTKRGQDVALRCDPISGHVSLYWYRQALGQGPEFLTYFNYEAQQDKSGLPNDRFSAERPEGSISTLTIQRTEQRDSAMYRCASSQWGGSSYEQYFGPGTRLTVT.

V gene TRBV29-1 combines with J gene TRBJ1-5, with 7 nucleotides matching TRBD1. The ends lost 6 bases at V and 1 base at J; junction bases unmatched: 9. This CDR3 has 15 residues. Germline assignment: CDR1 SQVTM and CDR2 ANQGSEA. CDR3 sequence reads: CSVPPGQKSNQPQHF. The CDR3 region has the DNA TGCAGCGTACCTCCGGGACAGAAAAGCAATCAGCCCCAGCATTTT.

DNA of the CDR3: TGTGCCAGCAGCTTGGCGACAGGGGTCGGGGAGCAGTACTTC. This codes for CASSLATGVGEQYF. This chain uses TRBV5-4 with TRBJ2-7; TRBD1 matches 8 bases. The CDR3 is made up of 14 amino acids. V trimming: 0 bases; J trimming: 7 bases; junction bases outside the gene matches: 6. Germline CDR1 reads SGHNT; CDR2 reads YYREEE (reference sequence).

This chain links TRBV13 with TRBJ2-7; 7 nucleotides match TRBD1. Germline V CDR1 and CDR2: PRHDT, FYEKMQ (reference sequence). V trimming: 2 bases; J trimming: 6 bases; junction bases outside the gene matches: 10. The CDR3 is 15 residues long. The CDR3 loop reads CASSLRDRAPSEQYF. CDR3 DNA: TGTGCCAGCAGCTTACGAGACAGGGCCCCCTCCGAGCAGTACTTC.

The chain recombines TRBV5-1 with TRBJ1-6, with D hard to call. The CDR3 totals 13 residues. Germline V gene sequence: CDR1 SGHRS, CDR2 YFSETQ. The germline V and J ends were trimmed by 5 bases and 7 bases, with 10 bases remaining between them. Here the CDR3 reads CASRKDLNSPLHF. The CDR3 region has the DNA TGCGCCAGCAGAAAAGATCTAAATTCACCCCTCCACTTT.

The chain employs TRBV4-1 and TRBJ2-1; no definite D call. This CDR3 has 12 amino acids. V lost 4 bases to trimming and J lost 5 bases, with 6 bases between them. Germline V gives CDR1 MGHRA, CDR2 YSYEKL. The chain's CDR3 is CASSPTNNEQFF. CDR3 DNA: TGCGCCAGCAGCCCCACTAACAATGAGCAGTTCTTC.

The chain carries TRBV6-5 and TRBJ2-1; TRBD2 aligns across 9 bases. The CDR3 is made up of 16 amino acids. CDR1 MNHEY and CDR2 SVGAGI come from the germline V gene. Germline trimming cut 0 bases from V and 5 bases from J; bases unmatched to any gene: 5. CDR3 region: CASSYSLTSGNNEQFF. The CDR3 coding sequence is TGTGCCAGCAGTTACTCGTTGACTAGCGGAAACAATGAGCAGTTCTTC.

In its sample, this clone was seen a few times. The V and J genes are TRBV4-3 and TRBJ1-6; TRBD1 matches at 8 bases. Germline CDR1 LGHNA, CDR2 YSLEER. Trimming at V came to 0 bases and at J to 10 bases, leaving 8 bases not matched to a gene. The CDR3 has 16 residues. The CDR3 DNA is TGCGCCAGCAGCCAAGACGGACAGGGCCGGCGATCACCCCTCCACTTT. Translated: CASSQDGQGRRSPLHF.

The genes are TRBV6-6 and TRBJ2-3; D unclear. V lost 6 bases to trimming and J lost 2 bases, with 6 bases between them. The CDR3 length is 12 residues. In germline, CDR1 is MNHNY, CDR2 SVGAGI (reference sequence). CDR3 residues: CASRAPTDTQYF. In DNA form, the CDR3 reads TGTGCCAGCAGAGCTCCCACAGATACGCAGTATTTT.

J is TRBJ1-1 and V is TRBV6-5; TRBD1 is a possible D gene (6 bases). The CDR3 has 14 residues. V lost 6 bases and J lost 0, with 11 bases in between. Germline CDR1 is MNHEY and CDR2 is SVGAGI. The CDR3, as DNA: TGTGCCAGCAGATCCGACAGGTTGAACACTGAAGCTTTCTTT. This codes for CASRSDRLNTEAFF.

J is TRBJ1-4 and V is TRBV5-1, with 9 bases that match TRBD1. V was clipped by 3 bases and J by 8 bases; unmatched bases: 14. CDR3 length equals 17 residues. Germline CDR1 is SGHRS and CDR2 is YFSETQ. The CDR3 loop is CASSSPERTGDEEKLFF. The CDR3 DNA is TGCGCCAGCAGCTCCCCAGAAAGGACAGGGGACGAGGAAAAACTGTTTTTT.

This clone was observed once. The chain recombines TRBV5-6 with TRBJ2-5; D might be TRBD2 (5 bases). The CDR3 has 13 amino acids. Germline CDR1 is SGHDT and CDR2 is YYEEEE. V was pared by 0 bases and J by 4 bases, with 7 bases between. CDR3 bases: TGTGCCAGCAGCTTGGGGGCGGGAGAGACCCAGTACTTC. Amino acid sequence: CASSLGAGETQYF.

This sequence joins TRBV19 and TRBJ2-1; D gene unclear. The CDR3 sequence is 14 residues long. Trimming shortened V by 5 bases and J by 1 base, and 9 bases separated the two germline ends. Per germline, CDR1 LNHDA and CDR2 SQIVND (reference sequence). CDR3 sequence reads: CASSPPGSYNEQFF. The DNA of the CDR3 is TGTGCCAGTAGTCCCCCAGGTTCCTACAATGAGCAGTTCTTC.

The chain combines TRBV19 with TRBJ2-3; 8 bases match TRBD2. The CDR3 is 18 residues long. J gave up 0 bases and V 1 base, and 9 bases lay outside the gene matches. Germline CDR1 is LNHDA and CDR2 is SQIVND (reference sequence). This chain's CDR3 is CASSIGTSGTSSTDTQYF. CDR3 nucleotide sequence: TGTGCCAGTAGTATAGGCACTAGCGGAACTTCTAGCACAGATACGCAGTATTTT.

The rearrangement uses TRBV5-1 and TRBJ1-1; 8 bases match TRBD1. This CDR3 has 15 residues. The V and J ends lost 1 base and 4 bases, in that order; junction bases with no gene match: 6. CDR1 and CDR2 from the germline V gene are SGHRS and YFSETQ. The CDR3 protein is CASSLQTGGPTEAFF. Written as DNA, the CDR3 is TGCGCCAGCAGCTTGCAAACAGGGGGTCCCACTGAAGCTTTCTTT.

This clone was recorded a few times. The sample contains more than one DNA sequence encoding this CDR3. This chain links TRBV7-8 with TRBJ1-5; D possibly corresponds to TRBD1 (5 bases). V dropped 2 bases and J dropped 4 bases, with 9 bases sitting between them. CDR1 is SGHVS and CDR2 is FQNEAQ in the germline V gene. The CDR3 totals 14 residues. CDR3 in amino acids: CASSLLGGNQPQHF. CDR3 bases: TGTGCCAGCAGCTTATTGGGGGGGAATCAGCCCCAGCATTTT.

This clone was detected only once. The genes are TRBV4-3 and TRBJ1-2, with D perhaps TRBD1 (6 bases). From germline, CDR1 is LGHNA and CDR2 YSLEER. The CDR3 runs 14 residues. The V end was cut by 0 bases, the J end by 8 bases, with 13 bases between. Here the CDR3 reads CASSQDSIGGGYTF. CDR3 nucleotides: TGCGCCAGCAGCCAAGATTCAATTGGGGGCGGCTACACCTTC.

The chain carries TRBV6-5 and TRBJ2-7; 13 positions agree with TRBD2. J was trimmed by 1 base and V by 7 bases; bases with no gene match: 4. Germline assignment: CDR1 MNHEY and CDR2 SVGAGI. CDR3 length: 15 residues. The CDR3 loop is CASKPGLAGSYEQYF. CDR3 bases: TGTGCCAGCAAACCGGGACTAGCGGGGTCCTACGAGCAGTACTTC.